The source of this TCR beta chain is a study of PD-1 blockade in classical Hodgkin lymphoma. Trimming pared 2 bases from V and 3 bases from J, leaving 11 bases between. This CDR3 comprises 14 residues. Germline CDR1 SEHNR, CDR2 FQNEAQ (reference sequence). Relapse was seen in all patients after autologous stem cell transplantation, and brentuximab vedotin exposure was variable. Using immunoSEQ multiplex PCR, the repertoire was profiled, and TCRdb retains in-frame clones only, with some absent. The repertoire holds roughly 50,000 clones, with less than 85% as singletons. The TCR comes from a human donor with classical Hodgkin lymphoma. The chain is built from TRBV7-9 and TRBJ2-7; D may correspond to TRBD1 or TRBD2 (5 bases each). Specimen: peripheral blood mononuclear cells (PBMCs), collected before the second cycle of nivolumab. In nucleotides, the CDR3 is TGTGCCAGCAGCTTACCGGGGCAGAGCTACGAGCAGTACTTC. Translating it yields CASSLPGQSYEQYF.